These T cell receptor beta chains were read from a single sample in a study of blood T cell repertoires in COVID-19. Clones were read by immunoSEQ multiplex PCR, and TCRdb kept only the in-frame ones, dropping some. The sample carries approximately 7,000 clones, approximately 85% recorded once. Source material: peripheral blood. These receptor sequences come from a human donor in a cohort sampled during active COVID-19. Both conserved end residues are part of each CDR3. The D gene is left open where the match is weak. Some rows have no size entry. The others give once, few or many, or a class for an expanded clone.

clone size	V gene	J gene	D gene	CDR3 protein	CDR3 DNA
.	TRBV10-3	TRBJ1-1	.	CAISESGGRMTEAFF	TGTGCCATCAGTGAGTCGGGCGGGAGGATGACTGAAGCTTTCTTT
.	TRBV2	TRBJ2-5	TRBD2	CASSPSGGLNQETQYF	TGTGCCAGCAGTCCCAGCGGGGGCCTCAACCAAGAGACCCAGTACTTC
.	TRBV7-9	TRBJ1-1	.	CASSLGTSEAFF	TGTGCCAGCAGCCTGGGGACATCGGAAGCTTTCTTT
once	TRBV6-6	TRBJ1-6	.	CASSYSTGFGSPLHF	TGTGCCAGCAGTTACTCCACAGGGTTCGGTTCACCCCTCCACTTT
.	TRBV11-2	TRBJ2-1	TRBD2	CASSFGLAEYNEQFF	TGTGCCAGCAGCTTCGGACTAGCGGAGTACAATGAGCAGTTCTTC
.	TRBV10-1	TRBJ2-2	TRBD2	CASSESLAGGPGELFF	TGCGCCAGCAGTGAGTCGTTAGCGGGAGGGCCCGGGGAGCTGTTTTTT
.	TRBV5-6	TRBJ2-2	TRBD2	CASSLFRGGRVNTGELFF	TGTGCCAGCAGCTTGTTTCGAGGCGGGAGGGTGAACACCGGGGAGCTGTTTTTT
.	TRBV19	TRBJ1-6	.	CASYAGAGNSPLHF	TGTGCCAGTTACGCCGGCGCCGGGAATTCACCCCTCCACTTT
.	TRBV19	TRBJ1-1	.	CASRTGGDVSAFF	TGTGCCAGTAGGACGGGGGGCGACGTCTCGGCTTTCTTT
.	TRBV7-8	TRBJ1-1	.	CASSLHSGGRTEAFF	TGTGCCAGCAGCTTACACTCGGGAGGAAGGACTGAAGCTTTCTTT
.	TRBV4-1	TRBJ2-3	.	CASSQDGQGYDTQYF	TGCGCCAGCAGCCAAGATGGGCAGGGGTACGATACGCAGTATTTT
.	TRBV5-6	TRBJ2-1	.	CASSSWGRKRWEQFF	TGTGCCAGCAGCTCGTGGGGCCGCAAACGTTGGGAGCAGTTCTTC
.	TRBV4-1	TRBJ2-3	.	CASKTLGGGRTDTQYF	TGCGCCAGCAAGACTTTAGGGGGGGGCCGGACAGATACGCAGTATTTT
.	TRBV4-1	TRBJ1-5	TRBD1	CASSRTSTRGNQPQHF	TGCGCCAGCAGCCGGACGTCGACCAGGGGGAATCAGCCCCAGCATTTT
.	TRBV18	TRBJ2-2	.	CASSPEQGTGELFF	TGTGCCAGCTCACCGGAACAGGGCACCGGGGAGCTGTTTTTT